This is a list of T cell receptor beta chains from one sample in a study of early T cells in non-severe SARS-CoV-2 infection. TCRdb processed the 5' RACE reads anew with MiXCR; each CDR3 protein has one entry. The sample lists fewer than 55,000 distinct CDR3 sequences; roughly 7% were seen once. Sequencing was carried out using whole blood. These TCRs come from an adult who was a healthcare worker with PCR-confirmed SARS-CoV-2 infection or an uninfected control (not recorded which). Each CDR3 is given with its conserved first and last residue. The order of the fields is J gene, clone size, D gene, V gene, CDR3 length, CDR3 DNA, CDR3 protein. D genes are given only for firm matches. The size of a clone is reported for some rows only, either as once, few or many, or as a class for expanded clones.

j_call: TRBJ2-7; clone_size: many; d_call: TRBD1; v_call: TRBV6-5; cdr3_length: 13; cdr3_nt: TGTGCCAGCATAACCCCGGACAGGGGGCGATTGTACTTC; cdr3_aa: CASITPDRGRLYF
j_call: TRBJ1-2; clone_size: -; d_call: -; v_call: TRBV20-1; cdr3_length: 13; cdr3_nt: TGCAGTGCTAGTTTTCAGGGCGCCGTTGGCTACACCTTC; cdr3_aa: CSASFQGAVGYTF
j_call: TRBJ2-1; clone_size: -; d_call: -; v_call: TRBV7-2; cdr3_length: 17; cdr3_nt: TGTGCCAGCAGCCCATACGTGGCGGACCCAATCTACAATGAGCAGTTCTTC; cdr3_aa: CASSPYVADPIYNEQFF
j_call: TRBJ1-2; clone_size: many; d_call: -; v_call: TRBV12-3/TRBV12-4; cdr3_length: 14; cdr3_nt: TGTGCCAGCAGTTTTGAGGCCGGGGCTGCCGGCTACACCTTC; cdr3_aa: CASSFEAGAAGYTF
j_call: TRBJ2-3; clone_size: -; d_call: TRBD1; v_call: TRBV30; cdr3_length: 15; cdr3_nt: TGTGCCTGGCTCGGGACAGGGTCATTCACAGATACGCAGTATTTT; cdr3_aa: CAWLGTGSFTDTQYF
j_call: TRBJ2-7; clone_size: many; d_call: -; v_call: TRBV10-3; cdr3_length: 14; cdr3_nt: TGTGCCATCAGTGAGTCGGGGCAGGACTACGAGCAGTACTTC; cdr3_aa: CAISESGQDYEQYF
j_call: TRBJ2-1; clone_size: few; d_call: -; v_call: TRBV6-6; cdr3_length: 13; cdr3_nt: TGTGCCAGCACTCTGGGATCCTACAATGAGCAGTTCTTC; cdr3_aa: CASTLGSYNEQFF
j_call: TRBJ1-1; clone_size: few; d_call: -; v_call: TRBV5-1; cdr3_length: 12; cdr3_nt: TGCGCCAGCAGCTTGGAGATGGGGGGAGCTTTCTTT; cdr3_aa: CASSLEMGGAFF
j_call: TRBJ2-3; clone_size: many; d_call: TRBD2; v_call: TRBV29-1; cdr3_length: 16; cdr3_nt: TGCAGCGTTGTCGGTCTAGCGGGGGCAAACACAGATACGCAGTATTTT; cdr3_aa: CSVVGLAGANTDTQYF
j_call: TRBJ2-3; clone_size: -; d_call: -; v_call: TRBV4-3; cdr3_length: 15; cdr3_nt: TGCGCCAGCAGCCAAGAGAGGTTCCGTACCTATACGCAGTATTTT; cdr3_aa: CASSQERFRTYTQYF
j_call: TRBJ1-1; clone_size: -; d_call: -; v_call: TRBV28; cdr3_length: 12; cdr3_nt: TGTGCCAGCAGCCTCTCCGTGGCTGAAGCTTTCTTT; cdr3_aa: CASSLSVAEAFF
j_call: TRBJ1-2; clone_size: many; d_call: TRBD1; v_call: TRBV5-6; cdr3_length: 14; cdr3_nt: TGTGCCGCAGGGACAGGGGGCAGTCGGTATGGCTACACCTTC; cdr3_aa: CAAGTGGSRYGYTF
j_call: TRBJ2-7; clone_size: many; d_call: -; v_call: TRBV13; cdr3_length: 14; cdr3_nt: TGTGCCAGCAGCTTAGGGTCAGGGTCCTACGAGCAGTACTTC; cdr3_aa: CASSLGSGSYEQYF
j_call: TRBJ2-7; clone_size: -; d_call: -; v_call: TRBV19; cdr3_length: 14; cdr3_nt: TGTGCCAGTAGTCGGGACGCAGACTCCTACGAGCAGTACTTC; cdr3_aa: CASSRDADSYEQYF
j_call: TRBJ1-1; clone_size: few; d_call: -; v_call: TRBV12-3/TRBV12-4; cdr3_length: 13; cdr3_nt: TGTGCCAGCCCAATTTTAGGGGTAACTCGGGCTTTCTTT; cdr3_aa: CASPILGVTRAFF
j_call: TRBJ2-7; clone_size: -; d_call: -; v_call: TRBV4-3; cdr3_length: 15; cdr3_nt: TGCGCCAGCAGCCGGTCCGGGACTCCTGCCTACGAGCAGTACTTC; cdr3_aa: CASSRSGTPAYEQYF
j_call: TRBJ1-3; clone_size: -; d_call: -; v_call: TRBV30; cdr3_length: 14; cdr3_nt: TGTGCCTGGAGTGGTGGGTACGCTGGAAACACCATATATTTT; cdr3_aa: CAWSGGYAGNTIYF
j_call: TRBJ1-1; clone_size: many; d_call: -; v_call: TRBV10-1; cdr3_length: 12; cdr3_nt: TGCGCCAGCAGCCGGGGGAGAGATGAAGCTTTCTTT; cdr3_aa: CASSRGRDEAFF
j_call: TRBJ2-7; clone_size: many; d_call: -; v_call: TRBV28; cdr3_length: 15; cdr3_nt: TGTGCCAGCAGTTTAAATATGAAAAAAGCCTACGAGCAGTACTTC; cdr3_aa: CASSLNMKKAYEQYF
j_call: TRBJ2-7; clone_size: -; d_call: TRBD2; v_call: TRBV7-9; cdr3_length: 14; cdr3_nt: TGTGCCAGCAGCTGGGGACTAGACTCCTACGAGCAGTACTTC; cdr3_aa: CASSWGLDSYEQYF
j_call: TRBJ1-3; clone_size: few; d_call: -; v_call: TRBV20-1; cdr3_length: 15; cdr3_nt: TGCAGTGCTAGAGATCAGATGGCCGTGGGGAACACCATATATTTT; cdr3_aa: CSARDQMAVGNTIYF
j_call: TRBJ1-1; clone_size: -; d_call: -; v_call: TRBV28; cdr3_length: 13; cdr3_nt: TGTGCCAGCAGTTTATTTGACCAAAGTGAAGCTTTCTTT; cdr3_aa: CASSLFDQSEAFF
j_call: TRBJ1-4; clone_size: many; d_call: -; v_call: TRBV7-9; cdr3_length: 14; cdr3_nt: TGTGCCAGCCGCCGGGCAGTGATAAATGAAAAACTGTTTTTT; cdr3_aa: CASRRAVINEKLFF
j_call: TRBJ2-5; clone_size: many; d_call: TRBD2; v_call: TRBV30; cdr3_length: 13; cdr3_nt: TGTGCCTGGAGTAGCGGGGGCCAAGAGACCCAGTACTTC; cdr3_aa: CAWSSGGQETQYF
j_call: TRBJ1-1; clone_size: many; d_call: TRBD1; v_call: TRBV6-1; cdr3_length: 15; cdr3_nt: TGTGCCAGCAGTCTAAATCAGGGGGCAGACACTGAAGCTTTCTTT; cdr3_aa: CASSLNQGADTEAFF
j_call: TRBJ2-1; clone_size: many; d_call: -; v_call: TRBV7-6; cdr3_length: 13; cdr3_nt: TGTGCCAGCAGCTCAGGGGGGAACAATGAGCAGTTCTTC; cdr3_aa: CASSSGGNNEQFF
j_call: TRBJ2-3; clone_size: few; d_call: -; v_call: TRBV29-1; cdr3_length: 9; cdr3_nt: TGCAGCGTTACAGATACGCAGTATTTT; cdr3_aa: CSVTDTQYF
j_call: TRBJ1-6; clone_size: few; d_call: -; v_call: TRBV7-2; cdr3_length: 14; cdr3_nt: TGTGCCAGCAGCTTCAGGGCCGGGGATTCACCCCTCCACTTT; cdr3_aa: CASSFRAGDSPLHF
j_call: TRBJ2-7; clone_size: few; d_call: -; v_call: TRBV30; cdr3_length: 17; cdr3_nt: TGTGCCTGGAGTGTAGGGACAAGTTCCGTTCGCTCCTACGAGCAGTACTTC; cdr3_aa: CAWSVGTSSVRSYEQYF
j_call: TRBJ2-1; clone_size: few; d_call: TRBD1; v_call: TRBV2; cdr3_length: 15; cdr3_nt: TGTGCCAGCAGTCGGGACAGGGTCTCCTACAATGAGCAGTTCTTC; cdr3_aa: CASSRDRVSYNEQFF
j_call: TRBJ2-1; clone_size: -; d_call: -; v_call: TRBV6-5; cdr3_length: 14; cdr3_nt: TGTGCCAGCAGTTCAGGCGGGGCCTACAATGAGCAGTTCTTC; cdr3_aa: CASSSGGAYNEQFF
j_call: TRBJ1-1; clone_size: few; d_call: TRBD1; v_call: TRBV7-2; cdr3_length: 16; cdr3_nt: TGTGCCAGCAGCTCAGGCCTGGACAGGGGAGAAGCTGAAGCTTTCTTT; cdr3_aa: CASSSGLDRGEAEAFF
j_call: TRBJ2-7; clone_size: many; d_call: TRBD1; v_call: TRBV6-2/TRBV6-3; cdr3_length: 18; cdr3_nt: TGTGCCAGCAGTCCCGGGACAGTTTGGGTTACGTTACCCTACGAGCAGTACTTC; cdr3_aa: CASSPGTVWVTLPYEQYF
j_call: TRBJ2-4; clone_size: -; d_call: -; v_call: TRBV13; cdr3_length: 12; cdr3_nt: TGTGCCAGCCTGCTTGTCAAAAACATTCAGTACTTC; cdr3_aa: CASLLVKNIQYF
j_call: TRBJ2-1; clone_size: -; d_call: -; v_call: TRBV6-2/TRBV6-3; cdr3_length: 10; cdr3_nt: TGTGCCAGCGTCCCGGGTGAGCAGTTCTTC; cdr3_aa: CASVPGEQFF
j_call: TRBJ2-5; clone_size: -; d_call: -; v_call: TRBV28; cdr3_length: 17; cdr3_nt: TGTGCCAGCAGCTTTACTCCGCGACGGGGGCCCGAAGAGACCCAGTACTTC; cdr3_aa: CASSFTPRRGPEETQYF
j_call: TRBJ2-1; clone_size: -; d_call: TRBD2; v_call: TRBV5-1; cdr3_length: 13; cdr3_nt: TGCGCCAGCAGGACTAGCGCCACCAATGAGCAGTTCTTC; cdr3_aa: CASRTSATNEQFF
j_call: TRBJ1-3; clone_size: many; d_call: -; v_call: TRBV28; cdr3_length: 14; cdr3_nt: TGTGCCAGCAGTTTAGGGGGTTCTGGAAACACCATATATTTT; cdr3_aa: CASSLGGSGNTIYF
j_call: TRBJ2-1; clone_size: few; d_call: -; v_call: TRBV7-9; cdr3_length: 11; cdr3_nt: TGTGCCAGCGGATTCTACAATGAGCAGTTCTTC; cdr3_aa: CASGFYNEQFF
j_call: TRBJ2-1; clone_size: once; d_call: -; v_call: TRBV6-2/TRBV6-3; cdr3_length: 12; cdr3_nt: TGTGCCAGCCTGGGGATGGACAATGAGCAGTTCTTC; cdr3_aa: CASLGMDNEQFF
j_call: TRBJ2-7; clone_size: -; d_call: TRBD2; v_call: TRBV6-6; cdr3_length: 16; cdr3_nt: TGTGCCAGCGGGACTATTCAAACACACGCCACCTACGAGCAGTACTTC; cdr3_aa: CASGTIQTHATYEQYF
j_call: TRBJ1-5; clone_size: many; d_call: -; v_call: TRBV20-1; cdr3_length: 12; cdr3_nt: TGCAGTGCTATCAGGGGTAATCAGCCCCAGCATTTT; cdr3_aa: CSAIRGNQPQHF
j_call: TRBJ1-1; clone_size: -; d_call: -; v_call: TRBV30; cdr3_length: 13; cdr3_nt: TGTGCCTGGGCCAAGGGGATGAACACTGAAGCTTTCTTT; cdr3_aa: CAWAKGMNTEAFF
j_call: TRBJ2-3; clone_size: many; d_call: -; v_call: TRBV5-5; cdr3_length: 14; cdr3_nt: TGTGCCAGCAGCCTCCTTTACTCCGGGGATACGCAGTATTTT; cdr3_aa: CASSLLYSGDTQYF
j_call: TRBJ2-1; clone_size: many; d_call: -; v_call: TRBV29-1; cdr3_length: 16; cdr3_nt: TGCAGCGTTGAAGACTTAGTAATGGACTTCTACAATGAGCAGTTCTTC; cdr3_aa: CSVEDLVMDFYNEQFF
j_call: TRBJ2-1; clone_size: many; d_call: -; v_call: TRBV2; cdr3_length: 13; cdr3_nt: TGTGCCAGCAGACAAACAGGGATCAATGAGCAGTTCTTC; cdr3_aa: CASRQTGINEQFF
j_call: TRBJ2-1; clone_size: many; d_call: TRBD1; v_call: TRBV11-3; cdr3_length: 15; cdr3_nt: TGTGCCAGCAGCCCGAGACAGGGGACGAGCAATGAGCAGTTCTTC; cdr3_aa: CASSPRQGTSNEQFF
j_call: TRBJ2-7; clone_size: -; d_call: TRBD1; v_call: TRBV18; cdr3_length: 15; cdr3_nt: TGTGCCAGCTCACCACGAAGACAGGGGGCGGGCGAGCAGTACTTC; cdr3_aa: CASSPRRQGAGEQYF
j_call: TRBJ1-1; clone_size: -; d_call: -; v_call: TRBV27; cdr3_length: 14; cdr3_nt: TGTGCCAGCAGGGGAAGGGCGGGGGGCACTGAAGCTTTCTTT; cdr3_aa: CASRGRAGGTEAFF
j_call: TRBJ1-2; clone_size: few; d_call: -; v_call: TRBV30; cdr3_length: 15; cdr3_nt: TGTGCCTGGAGTGTCGTGAGAGCGGCAAGTTATGGCTACACCTTC; cdr3_aa: CAWSVVRAASYGYTF
j_call: TRBJ2-1; clone_size: few; d_call: -; v_call: TRBV12-3/TRBV12-4; cdr3_length: 13; cdr3_nt: TGTGCCAGCAGTCCCCCGGCAGGTGGAAGTAAGTTCTTC; cdr3_aa: CASSPPAGGSKFF